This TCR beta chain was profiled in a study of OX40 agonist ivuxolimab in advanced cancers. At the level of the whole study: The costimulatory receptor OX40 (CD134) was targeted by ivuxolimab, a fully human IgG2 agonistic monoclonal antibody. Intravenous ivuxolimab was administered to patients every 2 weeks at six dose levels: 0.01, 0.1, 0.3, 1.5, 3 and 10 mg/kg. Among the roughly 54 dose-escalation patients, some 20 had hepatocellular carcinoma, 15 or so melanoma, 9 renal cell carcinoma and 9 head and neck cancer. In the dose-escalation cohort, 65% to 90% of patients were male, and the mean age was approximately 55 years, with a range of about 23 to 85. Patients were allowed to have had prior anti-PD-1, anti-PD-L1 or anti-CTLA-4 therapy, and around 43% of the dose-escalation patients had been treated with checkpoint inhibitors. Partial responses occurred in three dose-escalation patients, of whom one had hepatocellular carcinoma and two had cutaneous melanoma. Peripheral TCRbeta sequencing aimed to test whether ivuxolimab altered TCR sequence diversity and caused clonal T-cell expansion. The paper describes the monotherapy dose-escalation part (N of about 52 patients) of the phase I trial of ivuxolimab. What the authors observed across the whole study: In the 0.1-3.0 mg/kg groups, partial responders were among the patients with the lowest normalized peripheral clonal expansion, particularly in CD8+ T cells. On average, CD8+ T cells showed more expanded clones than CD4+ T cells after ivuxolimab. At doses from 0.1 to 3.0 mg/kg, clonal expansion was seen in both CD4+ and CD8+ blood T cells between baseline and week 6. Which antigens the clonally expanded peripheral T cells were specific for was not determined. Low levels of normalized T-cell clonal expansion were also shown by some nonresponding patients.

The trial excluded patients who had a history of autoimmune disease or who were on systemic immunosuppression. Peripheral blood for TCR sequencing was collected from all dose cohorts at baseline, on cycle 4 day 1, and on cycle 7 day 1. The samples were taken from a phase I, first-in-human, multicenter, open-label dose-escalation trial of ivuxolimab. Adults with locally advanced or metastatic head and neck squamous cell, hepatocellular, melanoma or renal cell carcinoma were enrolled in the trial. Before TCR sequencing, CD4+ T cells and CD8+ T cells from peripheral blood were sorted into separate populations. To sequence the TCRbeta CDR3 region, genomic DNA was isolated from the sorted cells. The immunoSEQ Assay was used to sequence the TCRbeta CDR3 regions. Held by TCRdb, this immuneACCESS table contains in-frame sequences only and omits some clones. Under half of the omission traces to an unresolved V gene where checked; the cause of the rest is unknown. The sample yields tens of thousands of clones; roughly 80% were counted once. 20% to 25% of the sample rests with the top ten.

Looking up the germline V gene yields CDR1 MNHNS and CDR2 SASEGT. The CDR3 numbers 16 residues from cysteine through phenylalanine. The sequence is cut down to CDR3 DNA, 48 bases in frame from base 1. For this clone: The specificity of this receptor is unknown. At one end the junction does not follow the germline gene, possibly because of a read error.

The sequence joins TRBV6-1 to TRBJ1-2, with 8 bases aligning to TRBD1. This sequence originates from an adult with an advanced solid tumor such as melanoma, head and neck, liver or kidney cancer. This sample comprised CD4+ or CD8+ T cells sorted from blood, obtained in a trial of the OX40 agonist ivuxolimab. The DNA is TGTGCCATCAGTGAGGTCAGGGGGCCATCTAACTATGGCTACACCTTC. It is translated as CAISEVRGPSNYGYTF.